These T cell receptor beta chains were read from a single sample in a study of blood T cells in healthy people across ages. TCRdb reprocessed the 5' RACE reads with MiXCR, giving one entry per CDR3 protein. The sample gives roughly 1.5 million distinct CDR3 sequences, 35% to 45% of which show up once; over 3.5% is in the top ten. The sequencing input was blood. The receptors stem from a woman aged 18 to 35 in good health. The CDR3 runs from the conserved cysteine through the conserved F or W. D genes are given only for firm matches. Only some rows state a clone size, as once, few, many or a class for expanded clones.

size | J | V | D | DNA | CDR3
- | TRBJ2-1 | TRBV3-1 | TRBD2 | TGTGCCTCCACCCCCGATTGGCGGGAGTACAATGAGCAGTTCTTC | CASTPDWREYNEQFF
- | TRBJ1-2 | TRBV10-3 | - | TGTGCCATCAGTGAGTCGGATGGACCTCGGAACTATGGCTACACCTTC | CAISESDGPRNYGYTF
few | TRBJ2-6 | TRBV15 | - | TGTGCCACCAGCAGAGACCGACGGTTCTCTGGGGCCAACGTCCTGACTTTC | CATSRDRRFSGANVLTF
few | TRBJ1-2 | TRBV20-1 | - | TGCAGTGCCCCTTCGCGGGGAGGTGCTGGCTACACCTTC | CSAPSRGGAGYTF
- | TRBJ1-2 | TRBV27 | - | TGTGCCAGCAGCCGGACCTTCGAAGGGGGCTACACCTTC | CASSRTFEGGYTF
- | TRBJ2-5 | TRBV2 | - | TGTGCCAGCAGTGAAGTCCAAGAGACCCAGTACTTC | CASSEVQETQYF
- | TRBJ2-1 | TRBV6-2/TRBV6-3 | - | TGTGCCAGCAGTTACTCGGAAAGGATAGCCCCCTACAATGAGCAGTTCTTC | CASSYSERIAPYNEQFF
few | TRBJ1-1 | TRBV20-1 | - | TGCAGTGCTAGCAAGGGGTTAGCTTTCTTT | CSASKGLAFF
- | TRBJ2-1 | TRBV9 | - | TGTGCCAGCAGCGTAGGGGCGGCAGTTTTCAATGAGCAGTTCTTC | CASSVGAAVFNEQFF
- | TRBJ1-5 | TRBV12-3/TRBV12-4 | TRBD1 | TGTGCCAGCAGGGGGACAGTAGGTCAGCCCCAGCATTTT | CASRGTVGQPQHF
- | TRBJ2-1 | TRBV9 | TRBD2 | TGTGCCAGCAGCGTAGTAGCGGGGGGGTTTTCCTACAATGAGCAGTTCTTC | CASSVVAGGFSYNEQFF
- | TRBJ2-5 | TRBV20-1 | - | TGCAGTGCGAAGGAGGTGGGAAAAGAGACCCAGTACTTC | CSAKEVGKETQYF
- | TRBJ2-1 | TRBV9 | - | TGTGCCAGCGGGCGGGGGCCCGCTGGCTACAATGAGCAGTTCTTC | CASGRGPAGYNEQFF
few | TRBJ2-1 | TRBV9 | TRBD2 | TGTGCCAGCAGCGTAGGGGGACTAGATCGGGGCAATGAGCAGTTCTTC | CASSVGGLDRGNEQFF
- | TRBJ2-1 | TRBV13 | TRBD1 | TGTGCCAGCAGCCACCGGGGACAGGGCAGGGCTGAGCAGTTCTTC | CASSHRGQGRAEQFF
- | TRBJ2-7 | TRBV6-5 | - | TGTGCCGGCAGTTATCGGGTCGGGCGGCTCCGTTTCTCCTACGAGCAGTACTTC | CAGSYRVGRLRFSYEQYF
- | TRBJ2-7 | TRBV7-2 | - | TGTGCCAGCAGCTCCCTATACGAGCAGCACTTC | CASSSLYEQHF
- | TRBJ2-5 | TRBV25-1 | - | TGTGCCAGCAGAGGGGATGAACAAGAGACCCAGTACTTC | CASRGDEQETQYF
few | TRBJ2-4 | TRBV6-2/TRBV6-3 | TRBD2 | TGTGCCAGCAGTTACGGTTCGGAGCGGGACAAAAACATTCAGTACTTC | CASSYGSERDKNIQYF
- | TRBJ2-1 | TRBV5-1 | TRBD2 | TGCGCCAGCAGCTTGGAGCCTAGCGGCAGCTCCTACAATGAGCAGTTCTTC | CASSLEPSGSSYNEQFF
few | TRBJ2-2 | TRBV29-1 | TRBD2 | TGCAGCGTTGACGGGGGGGTCGCCGGGGAGCTGTTTTTT | CSVDGGVAGELFF
- | TRBJ1-1 | TRBV5-1 | - | TGCGCCAGCAGCTTGTTTGGGATGAGCACTGAAGCTTTCTTT | CASSLFGMSTEAFF
- | TRBJ2-7 | TRBV27 | TRBD1 | TGTGCCAGCATGAGGGGACAGGGAATCTCCTACGAGCAGTACTTC | CASMRGQGISYEQYF
- | TRBJ2-1 | TRBV6-1 | - | TGTGCCAGCAGCGAGGTCGGGGACGCATACAATGAGCAGTTCTTC | CASSEVGDAYNEQFF
few | TRBJ2-1 | TRBV6-1 | TRBD2 | TGTGCCAGCAACCTCAGATTCCCGGGACTAGCGGGAGGACGTAATGAGCAGTTCTTC | CASNLRFPGLAGGRNEQFF
- | TRBJ1-6 | TRBV20-1 | - | TGCAGTGCTAGTCGGAGGGATTTAACGCCCCTCCACTTT | CSASRRDLTPLHF
- | TRBJ1-1 | TRBV29-1 | - | TGCAGCGTGGGCCTTTTTAGTGCTGAAGCTTTCTTT | CSVGLFSAEAFF
- | TRBJ1-1 | TRBV5-5 | TRBD1 | TGTGCCAGCAGCGGTCATCGGACAGGGACTGAAGCTTTCTTT | CASSGHRTGTEAFF
- | TRBJ1-2 | TRBV29-1 | - | TGCAGCGTTGCAGAGGGAAGGGGCTTTGGCTACACCTTC | CSVAEGRGFGYTF
- | TRBJ2-7 | TRBV6-5 | TRBD2 | TGTGCCAGCAGTTACCCAGGACTAGCGGGGACCTACAATGAGCAGTACTTC | CASSYPGLAGTYNEQYF
- | TRBJ1-4 | TRBV7-9 | - | TGTGCCAGCAGCTCTCTGGGCCCGGTCGGGGACGAAAAACTGTTTTTT | CASSSLGPVGDEKLFF
- | TRBJ2-2 | TRBV12-3/TRBV12-4 | TRBD1 | TGTGCCAGCGGGACAGGACGTTCCGGGGAGCTGTTTTTT | CASGTGRSGELFF
- | TRBJ2-7 | TRBV28 | TRBD1 | TGTGCCAGCAGTTCCCTCGGGACAGGAGGCTCCTACGAGCAGTACTTC | CASSSLGTGGSYEQYF
- | TRBJ2-7 | TRBV10-3 | TRBD2 | TGTGCCATCAGTGGCACTAGCGGGAGAGGCTACGAGCAGTACTTC | CAISGTSGRGYEQYF
- | TRBJ2-7 | TRBV9 | - | TGTACCAGCAGCGCAAGCTCCTACGAGCAGTACTTC | CTSSASSYEQYF
- | TRBJ1-4 | TRBV14 | - | TGTGCCAGCAGTCGACAGGTTTTCGGTGAAAAACTGTTTTTT | CASSRQVFGEKLFF
- | TRBJ1-1 | TRBV20-1 | - | TGCAGTGCTAGGGTCCCGGGGTCTGAAGCTTTCTTT | CSARVPGSEAFF
- | TRBJ1-5 | TRBV10-3 | - | TGTGCCATCAAGGAAGGAGGGACGGGCAATCAGCCCCAGCATTTT | CAIKEGGTGNQPQHF
- | TRBJ1-2 | TRBV5-1 | TRBD1 | TGCGCCAGCAGCCAGGGACAGCGGGGCTATGGCTACACCTTC | CASSQGQRGYGYTF
many | TRBJ2-1 | TRBV12-3/TRBV12-4 | - | TGTGCCAGCAGTTTGGCGGGCTCCACCTACAATGAGCAGTTCTTC | CASSLAGSTYNEQFF
- | TRBJ2-7 | TRBV5-1 | - | TGCGCCAGCAGCTTCCTTGGGGGTCACTCCTACGAGCAGTACTTC | CASSFLGGHSYEQYF
- | TRBJ2-3 | TRBV20-1 | TRBD2 | TGCAGTGCTAGAGCACTAGCGGCTAGCACAGATACGCAGTATTTT | CSARALAASTDTQYF
few | TRBJ1-4 | TRBV3-1 | TRBD1 | TGTGCCAGCAGCCACATACAGGGGGTAAATGAAAAACTGTTTTTT | CASSHIQGVNEKLFF
- | TRBJ2-1 | TRBV28 | TRBD1 | TGTGCCAGCTCAATTGCGACAGGGGGCAATGAGCAGTTCTTC | CASSIATGGNEQFF
few | TRBJ2-7 | TRBV3-1 | - | TGTGCCAGCAGCCAAGATTTTACAGGTCCGTACGAGCAGTACTTC | CASSQDFTGPYEQYF
- | TRBJ1-2 | TRBV7-9 | - | TGTGCCAGCAGCACAAGGCATAACACCTTC | CASSTRHNTF
- | TRBJ2-7 | TRBV5-5 | - | TGTGCCAGCAGCTTGCTTGGACCACCCTACGAGCAGTACTTC | CASSLLGPPYEQYF
- | TRBJ2-1 | TRBV12-3/TRBV12-4 | - | TGTGCCTGCAGTTTCCACGGGAACTCCTACAATGAGCAGTTCTTC | CACSFHGNSYNEQFF
- | TRBJ1-2 | TRBV6-5 | TRBD1 | TGTGCCAGCAGTTACTCCCCCAGGGGGCCGAATGGCTACACCTTC | CASSYSPRGPNGYTF
- | TRBJ1-1 | TRBV29-1 | - | TGCAGCGTTGAAGGGGCAGGACTAGGCACTGAAGCTTTCTTT | CSVEGAGLGTEAFF
few | TRBJ2-1 | TRBV5-1 | - | TGCGCCAGCACCCCAGACTACAATGAGCAGTTCTTC | CASTPDYNEQFF
once | TRBJ1-2 | TRBV27 | - | TGTGCCAGTACCGACTATTCACAGAACTATGGCTACACCTTC | CASTDYSQNYGYTF
few | TRBJ1-1 | TRBV5-6 | - | TGTGCCAGCAGCTTCCGATTGGGCCCAAACACTGAAGCTTTCTTT | CASSFRLGPNTEAFF
- | TRBJ1-2 | TRBV9 | - | TGTGCCAGCAGCCCCGGTGGTGACTTCTACACCTTC | CASSPGGDFYTF
- | TRBJ2-2 | TRBV30 | - | TGTGCCTGGAGTGTACAAGTCGGGGAGCTGTTTTTT | CAWSVQVGELFF
- | TRBJ2-5 | TRBV15 | TRBD2 | TGTGCCACCAGCAGATCCCCGCGGGGGGAGACCCAGTACTTC | CATSRSPRGETQYF
- | TRBJ2-3 | TRBV9 | TRBD2 | TGTGCCAGCACCTTAGTCGGGGGGGGCACAGATACGCAGTATTTT | CASTLVGGGTDTQYF
- | TRBJ2-5 | TRBV20-1 | - | TGCAGTGCTACCTTTGCACCTAGGCTGTACCAAGAGACCCAGTACTTC | CSATFAPRLYQETQYF
few | TRBJ1-4 | TRBV2 | - | TGTGCCAGCAGTCCAGTGATCGTCGGCGAAAAACTGTTTTTT | CASSPVIVGEKLFF
few | TRBJ2-1 | TRBV7-2 | TRBD2 | TGTGCCAGCAGCTTAGTGGCGGGGGGACGCTACAATGAGCAGTTCTTC | CASSLVAGGRYNEQFF